This entry describes one T cell receptor (beta chain). One Seattle source followed patients from active infection through their disease course. The repertoire was sequenced with immunoSEQ multiplex PCR; TCRdb's copy has only in-frame clones and lacks some. The table records more than 200,000 clones, around 87% of them present only once. This CDR3 is 15 amino acids long. Germline loops: CDR1 SGDLS, CDR2 YYNGEE. V dropped 0 bases and J dropped 1 base, with 10 bases sitting between them. These data are taken from a study of blood T cell repertoires in COVID-19. Study overall: Sites across the United States, Italy and Spain contributed samples from acute and convalescent COVID-19. T cells, B-cell-depleted T cells, or PBMCs provided the cDNA or gDNA that served as material.

This sequence was found in a woman aged 55 to 70 with COVID-19, enrolled during active disease. The material sequenced was peripheral blood. J is TRBJ1-2 and V is TRBV9, with D hard to call. CDR3 in amino acids: CASSVGRGLNYGYTF. CDR3 nucleotides: TGTGCCAGCAGCGTAGGTCGGGGTCTTAACTATGGCTACACCTTC.